This TCR beta chain was obtained from a study of CD8 T cells in ankylosing spondylitis. General study findings and limits: Seemingly characteristic of ankylosing spondylitis blood was a TCR beta motif consisting of about 8 highly homologous variants.

This clonotype came up many times. As yet, its antigen is unknown. TCRdb reanalysed the 5' RACE reads using MiXCR and keeps one entry per CDR3 protein. The sample records approximately 250,000 distinct CDR3 sequences, about 10% being singletons. V was cut by 0 bases and J by 1 base, with 6 bases left in between. This CDR3 comprises 14 residues. Germline V CDR1 and CDR2: LGHNA, YNFKEQ. The sample comprised blood, either unsorted or a sorted T cell fraction (not recorded which). The receptor was derived from a male donor with ankylosing spondylitis or in good health (not recorded which). V is TRBV4-2 and J is TRBJ2-5; D unresolved. CDR3: CASSQDWGQETQYF. As DNA, the CDR3 is TGTGCCAGCAGCCAAGATTGGGGCCAAGAGACCCAGTACTTC.